A selection of T cell receptor beta chains follows, all from one sample in a study of long-term antiretroviral therapy in people with HIV. Profiled with immunoSEQ multiplex PCR; TCRdb holds only in-frame clones, not every one. The sample yields 35,000 to 40,000 clones, roughly 82% seen once. The sequences come from unsorted PBMCs, collected 0.3 years after starting antiretroviral therapy. These receptors all stem from a man aged 18 to 29 with HIV. CDR3s include the opening cysteine and the closing phenylalanine or tryptophan. Fields, in order: J gene, V gene, CDR3 protein.

TRBJ2-3	TRBV5-6	CASRRLLAGSTDTQYF
TRBJ2-2	TRBV27	CATRQGLPLTGELFF
TRBJ2-7	TRBV19	CASSISGGEYEQYF
TRBJ2-7	TRBV6-1	CASDGGWDEQYF
TRBJ1-3	TRBV4-1	CASSQEGSGGNTIYF
TRBJ1-2	TRBV27	CASSAGTGVYYGYTF
TRBJ2-7	TRBV6-5	CASRPSWAGTYEQYF
TRBJ2-7	TRBV10-3	CATSGGSYEQYF
TRBJ2-7	TRBV28	CASSLAGVYEQYF
TRBJ1-6	TRBV5-1	CASSLFGGNQKYSIDSPLHF
TRBJ2-1	TRBV5-6	CASSRRKGLADYNEQFF
TRBJ2-2	TRBV5-1	CASTGDSGELFF
TRBJ2-2	TRBV10-3	CAISDKGLAGRVNTGELFF
TRBJ2-3	TRBV13	CASSLGPDTQYF
TRBJ2-1	TRBV6-1	CASTREPYNEQFF
TRBJ2-7	TRBV6-5	CASSYSNSGEQYF
TRBJ1-4	TRBV10-3	CAISKGGTYEKLFF
TRBJ2-7	TRBV2	CASSFLQVTYEQYF
TRBJ2-3	TRBV7-2	CASSLARPGGTDTQYF
TRBJ2-1	TRBV6-5	CASSYITSGRDNEQFF
TRBJ2-6	TRBV28	CASTPTGSHTGANVLTF
TRBJ2-1	TRBV5-4	CASREGLASSNSYNEQFF
TRBJ2-1	TRBV29-1	CSVTLNRGHEQFF
TRBJ1-5	TRBV28	CASRGRGQGRRQPQHF
TRBJ2-3	TRBV5-1	CASRLGVRGPSTDTQYF
TRBJ1-2	TRBV7-3	CASSPWGQGAGYTF
TRBJ1-4	TRBV27	CASSLGGGSEKLFF
TRBJ2-7	TRBV9	CASSVGPGQSYEQYF
TRBJ2-7	TRBV27	CASSLHGLGYEQYF
TRBJ1-2	TRBV5-6	CASRADRVYGYTF
TRBJ1-5	TRBV19	CASSILYGDQPQHF
TRBJ2-2	TRBV5-3	CARSSTDLYRGENTGELFF
TRBJ2-7	TRBV19	CASKDRATYEQYF
TRBJ2-3	TRBV7-6	CASSFGGTDSTDTQYF
TRBJ2-1	TRBV30	CAWMGLDQILYNEQFF
TRBJ2-3	TRBV5-1	CASSLVFQIGGTDTQYF
TRBJ2-7	TRBV19	CASSEGQGTIYEQYF
TRBJ2-3	TRBV7-9	CASRPSLAGETDTQYF
TRBJ1-2	TRBV9	CASSIGTGALYGYTF
TRBJ2-3	TRBV5-4	CASSFGVADTQYF
TRBJ1-4	TRBV7-6	CASSRNRPPIEKLFF
TRBJ2-1	TRBV7-2	CASSLEPVPNEQFF
TRBJ1-2	TRBV2	CASSDLLEEVNYGYTF
TRBJ2-1	TRBV6-4	CASSDRLAGDEQFF
TRBJ1-4	TRBV5-1	CASSLKGSLNEKLFF
TRBJ1-1	TRBV11-2	CASSFQGHNTEAFF
TRBJ1-2	TRBV5-1	CASSIGQGGYYGYTF
TRBJ2-7	TRBV5-1	CASSLTGGYEQYF
TRBJ2-3	TRBV2	CASSRLAASTDTQYF